This T cell receptor (beta chain) was sequenced during a study of T cell clonotyping in hematopoietic cell transplantation. General study findings and limits: Recipient TCR diversity dropped after transplant; expanded clonotypes rose from day 30 to 180. Higher Inverse Simpson Index values in graft donor and pretransplant recipient predicted broader posttransplant TCR diversity.

Measured with immunoSEQ multiplex PCR; TCRdb has only the in-frame clones, and not every one. Of 55,000 to 70,000 clones in the sample, around 94% are singletons; the top ten hold 1.5% to 2%. CDR1 and CDR2 (germline): SGHDT, YYEEEE. This CDR3 has 12 amino acids. Trimming left V 4 bases short and J 0 bases short, with 5 bases between. Remarks on this clone: Its antigen is unidentified.

Sequenced sample: peripheral blood mononuclear cells. The origin of this receptor is a man aged 45-65 years in good health. Some clones in this sample may be carry-over from other donors' samples. J is TRBJ2-7 and V is TRBV5-6; D is ambiguous. In nucleotides, the CDR3 is TGTGCCAGCAGCCAAAGCTCCTACGAGCAGTACTTC. Protein: CASSQSSYEQYF. Full variable domain (remainder filled in from reference TRBV5-6 and TRBJ2-7): DAGVTQSPTHLIKTRGQQVTLRCSPKSGHDTVSWYQQALGQGPQFIFQYYEEEERQRGNFPDRFSGHQFPNYSSELNVNALLLGDSALYLCASSQSSYEQYFGPGTRLTVT.